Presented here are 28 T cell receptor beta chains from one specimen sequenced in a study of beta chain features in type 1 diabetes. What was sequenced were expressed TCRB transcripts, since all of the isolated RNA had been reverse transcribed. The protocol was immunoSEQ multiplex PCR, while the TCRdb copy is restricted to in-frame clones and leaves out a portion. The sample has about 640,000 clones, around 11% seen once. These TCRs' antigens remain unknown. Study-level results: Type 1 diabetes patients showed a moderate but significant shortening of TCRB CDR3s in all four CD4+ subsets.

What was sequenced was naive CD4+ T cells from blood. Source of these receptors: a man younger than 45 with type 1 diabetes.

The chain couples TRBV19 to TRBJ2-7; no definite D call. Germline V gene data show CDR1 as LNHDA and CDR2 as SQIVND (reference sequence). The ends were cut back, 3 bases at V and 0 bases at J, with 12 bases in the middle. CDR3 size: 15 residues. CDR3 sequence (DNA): TGTGCCAGTAGTATTGGTGGGTCGCCCTCCTACGAGCAGTACTTC. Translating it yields CASSIGGSPSYEQYF.

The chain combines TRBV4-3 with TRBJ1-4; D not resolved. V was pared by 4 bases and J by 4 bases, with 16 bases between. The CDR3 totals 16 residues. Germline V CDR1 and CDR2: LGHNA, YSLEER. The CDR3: CASSRSAGPLNEKLFF. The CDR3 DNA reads TGCGCCAGCAGCCGCTCCGCAGGCCCGCTTAATGAAAAACTGTTTTTT.

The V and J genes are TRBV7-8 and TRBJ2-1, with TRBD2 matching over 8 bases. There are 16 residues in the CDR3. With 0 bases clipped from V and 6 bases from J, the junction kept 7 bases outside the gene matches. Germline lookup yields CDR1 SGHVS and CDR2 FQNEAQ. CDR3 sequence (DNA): TGTGCCAGCAGCTTAGCGAATGGCGGGGGGACCAATGAGCAGTTCTTC. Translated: CASSLANGGGTNEQFF.

The CDR3 DNA sequence: TGTGCCAGCAGTTACCGGGACCGAGGCACAGATACGCAGTATTTT. Translating it yields CASSYRDRGTDTQYF. This rearrangement joins TRBV6-6 to TRBJ2-3; D assignment may be TRBD1 or TRBD2 (5 bases each). The ends were cut back, 2 bases at V and 1 base at J, with 10 bases in the middle. Germline loops: CDR1 MNHNY, CDR2 SVGAGI (reference sequence). There are 15 residues in the CDR3.

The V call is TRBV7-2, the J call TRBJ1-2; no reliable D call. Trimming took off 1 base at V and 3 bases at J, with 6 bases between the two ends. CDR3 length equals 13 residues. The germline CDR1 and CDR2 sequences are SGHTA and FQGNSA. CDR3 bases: TGTGCCAGCAGCTTAGTGAAGGACTATGGCTACACCTTC. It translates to CASSLVKDYGYTF.

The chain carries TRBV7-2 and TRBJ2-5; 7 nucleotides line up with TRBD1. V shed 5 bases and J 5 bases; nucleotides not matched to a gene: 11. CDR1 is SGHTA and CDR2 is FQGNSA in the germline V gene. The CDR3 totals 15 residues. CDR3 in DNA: TGTGCCAGCAGCCCCACAGGGGCAAACGGGGAGACCCAGTACTTC. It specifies CASSPTGANGETQYF.

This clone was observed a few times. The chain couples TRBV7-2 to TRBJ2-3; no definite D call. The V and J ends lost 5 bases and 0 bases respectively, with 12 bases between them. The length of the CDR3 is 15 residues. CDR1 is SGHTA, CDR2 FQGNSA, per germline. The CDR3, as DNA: TGTGCCAGCAGCAGAGGTGGAATAAGCACAGATACGCAGTATTTT. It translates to CASSRGGISTDTQYF. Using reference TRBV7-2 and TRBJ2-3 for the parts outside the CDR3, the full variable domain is GAGVSQSPSNKVTEKGKDVELRCDPISGHTALYWYRQSLGQGLEFLIYFQGNSAPDKSGLPSDRFSAERTGGSVSTLTIQRTQQEDSAVYLCASSRGGISTDTQYFGPGTRLTVL.

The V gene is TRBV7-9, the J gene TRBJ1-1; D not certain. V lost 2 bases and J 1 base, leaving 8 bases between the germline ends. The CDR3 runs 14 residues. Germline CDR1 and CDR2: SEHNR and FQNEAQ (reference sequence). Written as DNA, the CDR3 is TGTGCCAGCAGCTTACAGTCTCAGAACACTGAAGCTTTCTTT. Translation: CASSLQSQNTEAFF.

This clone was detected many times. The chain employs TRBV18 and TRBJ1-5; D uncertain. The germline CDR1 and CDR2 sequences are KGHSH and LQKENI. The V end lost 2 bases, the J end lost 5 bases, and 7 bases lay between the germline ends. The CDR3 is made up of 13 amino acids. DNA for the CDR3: TGTGCCAGCTCACCAGAGTCCGATCAGCCCCAGCATTTT. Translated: CASSPESDQPQHF. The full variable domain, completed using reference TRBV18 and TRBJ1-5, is NAGVMQNPRHLVRRRGQEARLRCSPMKGHSHVYWYRQLPEEGLKFMVYLQKENIIDESGMPKERFSAEFPKEGPSILRIQQVVRGDSAAYFCASSPESDQPQHFGDGTRLSIL.

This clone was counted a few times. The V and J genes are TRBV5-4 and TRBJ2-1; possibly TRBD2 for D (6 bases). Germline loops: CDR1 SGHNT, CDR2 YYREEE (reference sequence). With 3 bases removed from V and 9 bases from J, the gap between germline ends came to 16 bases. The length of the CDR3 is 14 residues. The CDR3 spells CASSSTPEGPEQFF. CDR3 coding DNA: TGTGCCAGCAGCTCAACCCCGGAGGGCCCTGAGCAGTTCTTC.

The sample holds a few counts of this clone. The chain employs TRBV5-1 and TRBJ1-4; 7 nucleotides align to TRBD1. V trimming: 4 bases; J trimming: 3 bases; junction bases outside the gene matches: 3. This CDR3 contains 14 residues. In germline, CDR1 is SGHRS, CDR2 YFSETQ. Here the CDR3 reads CASSPDRANEKLFF. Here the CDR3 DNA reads TGCGCCAGCAGCCCAGACAGGGCTAATGAAAAACTGTTTTTT. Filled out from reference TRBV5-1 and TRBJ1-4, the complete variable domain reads KAGVTQTPRYLIKTRGQQVTLSCSPISGHRSVSWYQQTPGQGLQFLFEYFSETQRNKGNFPGRFSGRQFSNSRSEMNVSTLELGDSALYLCASSPDRANEKLFFGSGTQLSVL.

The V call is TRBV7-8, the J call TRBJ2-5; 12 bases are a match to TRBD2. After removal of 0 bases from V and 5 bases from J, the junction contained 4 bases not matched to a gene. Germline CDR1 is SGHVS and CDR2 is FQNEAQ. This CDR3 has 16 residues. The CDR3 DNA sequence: TGTGCCAGCAGCTTAGCGCTAGCGGGGGGGCTCGAGACCCAGTACTTC. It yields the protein CASSLALAGGLETQYF.

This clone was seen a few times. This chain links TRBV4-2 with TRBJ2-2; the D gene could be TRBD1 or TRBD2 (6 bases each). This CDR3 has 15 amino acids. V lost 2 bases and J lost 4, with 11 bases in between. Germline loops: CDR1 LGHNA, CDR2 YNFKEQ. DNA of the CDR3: TGTGCCAGCAGCCAATTTAAGGGGGGCACCGGGGAGCTGTTTTTT. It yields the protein CASSQFKGGTGELFF.

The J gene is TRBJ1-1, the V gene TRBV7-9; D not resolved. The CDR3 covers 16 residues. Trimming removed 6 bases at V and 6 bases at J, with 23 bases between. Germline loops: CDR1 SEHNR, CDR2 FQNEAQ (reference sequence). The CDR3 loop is CASSPGPNPPEAEAFF. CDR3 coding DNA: TGTGCCAGCAGTCCCGGACCGAACCCCCCCGAGGCTGAAGCTTTCTTT.

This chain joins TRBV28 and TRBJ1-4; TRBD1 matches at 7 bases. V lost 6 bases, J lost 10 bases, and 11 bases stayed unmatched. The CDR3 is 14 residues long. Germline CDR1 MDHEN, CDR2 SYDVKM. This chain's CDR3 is CASSYQTGRVKLFF. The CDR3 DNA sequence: TGTGCCAGCAGCTACCAGACAGGGAGGGTAAAACTGTTTTTT.

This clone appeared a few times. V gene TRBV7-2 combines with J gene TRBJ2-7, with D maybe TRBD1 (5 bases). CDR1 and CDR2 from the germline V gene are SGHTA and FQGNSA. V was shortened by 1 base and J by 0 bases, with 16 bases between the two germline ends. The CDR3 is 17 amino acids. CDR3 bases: TGTGCCAGCAGCTTAGACCTTAGACAGCCTTTCTCCTACGAGCAGTACTTC. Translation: CASSLDLRQPFSYEQYF.

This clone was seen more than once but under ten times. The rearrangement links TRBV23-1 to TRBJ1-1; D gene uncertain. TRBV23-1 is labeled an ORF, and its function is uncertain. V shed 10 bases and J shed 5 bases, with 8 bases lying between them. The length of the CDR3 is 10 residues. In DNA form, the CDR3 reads TGCGCCACCCGAGAGACTGAAGCTTTCTTT. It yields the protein CATRETEAFF.

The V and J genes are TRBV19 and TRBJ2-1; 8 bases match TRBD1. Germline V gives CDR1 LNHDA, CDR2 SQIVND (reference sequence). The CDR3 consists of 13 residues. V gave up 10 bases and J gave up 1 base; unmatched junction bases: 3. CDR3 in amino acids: CATGQGSYNEQFF. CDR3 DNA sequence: TGTGCCACAGGACAGGGATCCTACAATGAGCAGTTCTTC.

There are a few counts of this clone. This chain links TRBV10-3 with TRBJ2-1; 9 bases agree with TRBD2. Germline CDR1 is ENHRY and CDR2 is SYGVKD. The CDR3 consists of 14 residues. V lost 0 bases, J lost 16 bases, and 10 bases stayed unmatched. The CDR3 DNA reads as TGTGCCATCAGTGAGTCAGGACTAGCGACATCGGGATTCTTC. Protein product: CAISESGLATSGFF.

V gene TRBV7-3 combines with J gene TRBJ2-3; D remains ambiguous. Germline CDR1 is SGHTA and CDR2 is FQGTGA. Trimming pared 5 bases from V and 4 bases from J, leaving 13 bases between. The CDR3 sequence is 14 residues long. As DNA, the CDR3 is TGTGCCAGCAGCCTTACCGCGAACCCAGATACGCAGTATTTT. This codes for CASSLTANPDTQYF.

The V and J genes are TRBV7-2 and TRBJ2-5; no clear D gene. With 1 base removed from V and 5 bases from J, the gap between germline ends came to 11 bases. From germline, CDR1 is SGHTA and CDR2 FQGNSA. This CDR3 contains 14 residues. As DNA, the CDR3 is TGTGCCAGCAGCTTAGTTTGGGTTGCGGAGACCCAGTACTTC. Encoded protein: CASSLVWVAETQYF.

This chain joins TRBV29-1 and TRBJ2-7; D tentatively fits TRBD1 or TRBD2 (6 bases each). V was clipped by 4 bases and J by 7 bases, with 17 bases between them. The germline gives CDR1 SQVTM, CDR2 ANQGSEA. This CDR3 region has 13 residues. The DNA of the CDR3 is TGCAGCGTTGTCCCCAGGGGCGCGGGGGAGCAGTACTTC. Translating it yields CSVVPRGAGEQYF.

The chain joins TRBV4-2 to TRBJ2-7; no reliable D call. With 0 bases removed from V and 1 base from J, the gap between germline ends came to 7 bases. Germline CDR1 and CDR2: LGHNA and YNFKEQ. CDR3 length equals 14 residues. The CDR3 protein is CASSQDKSSYEQYF. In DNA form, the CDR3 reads TGTGCCAGCAGCCAAGATAAGAGTTCCTACGAGCAGTACTTC.

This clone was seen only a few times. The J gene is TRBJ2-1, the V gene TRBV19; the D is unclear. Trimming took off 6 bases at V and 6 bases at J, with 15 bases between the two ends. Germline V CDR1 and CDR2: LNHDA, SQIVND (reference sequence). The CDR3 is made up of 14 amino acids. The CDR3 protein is CASRGSSAINEQFF. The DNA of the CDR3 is TGTGCCAGTAGAGGGTCTAGTGCCATCAATGAGCAGTTCTTC.

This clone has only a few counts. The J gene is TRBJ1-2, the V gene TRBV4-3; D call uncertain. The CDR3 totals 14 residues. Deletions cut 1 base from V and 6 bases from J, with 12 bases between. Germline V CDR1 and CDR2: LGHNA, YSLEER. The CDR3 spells CASSQGGTADGYTF. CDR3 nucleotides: TGCGCCAGCAGCCAAGGCGGCACTGCGGATGGCTACACCTTC.

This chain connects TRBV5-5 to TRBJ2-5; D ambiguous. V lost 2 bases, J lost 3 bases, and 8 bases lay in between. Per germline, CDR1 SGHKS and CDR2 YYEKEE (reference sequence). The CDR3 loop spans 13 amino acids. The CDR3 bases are TGTGCCAGCAGCTTAGGGCAGAAAGAGACCCAGTACTTC. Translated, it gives CASSLGQKETQYF. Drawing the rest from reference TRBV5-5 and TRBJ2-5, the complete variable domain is DAGVTQSPTHLIKTRGQQVTLRCSPISGHKSVSWYQQVLGQGPQFIFQYYEKEERGRGNFPDRFSARQFPNYSSELNVNALLLGDSALYLCASSLGQKETQYFGPGTRLLVL.

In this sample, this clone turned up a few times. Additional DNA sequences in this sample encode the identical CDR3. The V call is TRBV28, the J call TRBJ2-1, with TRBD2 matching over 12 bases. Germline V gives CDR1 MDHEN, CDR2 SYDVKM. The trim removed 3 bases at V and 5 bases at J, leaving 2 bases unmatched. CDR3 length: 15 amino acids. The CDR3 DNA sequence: TGTGCCAGCAGTTTTAGACTAGCGGGGGACAATGAGCAGTTCTTC. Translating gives CASSFRLAGDNEQFF.

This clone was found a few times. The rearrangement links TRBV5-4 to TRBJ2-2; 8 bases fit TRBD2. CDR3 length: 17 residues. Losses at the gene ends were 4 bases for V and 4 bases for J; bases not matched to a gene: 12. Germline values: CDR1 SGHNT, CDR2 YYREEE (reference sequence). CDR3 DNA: TGTGCCAGCAGCCTCTTTATCGGCGGGGGGACCACCGGGGAGCTGTTTTTT. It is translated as CASSLFIGGGTTGELFF.